This T cell receptor (beta chain) was captured by sequencing in a study of blood T cell repertoires in COVID-19. Study summary: In each case, the material was cDNA or gDNA derived from T cells, B-cell-depleted T cells, or PBMCs.

The Seattle site enrolled patients during active infection and followed them longitudinally. In the study's own analysis: How many nucleated cells were present was estimated from reference gene primer amplification. The table came from immunoSEQ multiplex PCR; TCRdb's copy has only in-frame clones and leaves some out. From that table come the V and J calls and clone size; the DNA was used to work out D and trimming. The sample shows 200,000 to 250,000 clones, about 87% of them seen only once. Sequencing used peripheral blood. The TCR sequence derives from a man aged 30 to 39 with COVID-19, enrolled during active disease.

CDR3 coding DNA: TGTGCCAGCAGTCTTGGGGACGGGACTTTGAACTACGAGCAGTACTTC. Protein: CASSLGDGTLNYEQYF. The chain is built from TRBV4-2 and TRBJ2-7; a possible D gene is TRBD2 (6 bases). V was cut by 6 bases and J by 3 bases, with 21 bases left in between. Germline CDR1 reads LGHNA; CDR2 reads YNFKEQ. This CDR3 spans 16 amino acids.